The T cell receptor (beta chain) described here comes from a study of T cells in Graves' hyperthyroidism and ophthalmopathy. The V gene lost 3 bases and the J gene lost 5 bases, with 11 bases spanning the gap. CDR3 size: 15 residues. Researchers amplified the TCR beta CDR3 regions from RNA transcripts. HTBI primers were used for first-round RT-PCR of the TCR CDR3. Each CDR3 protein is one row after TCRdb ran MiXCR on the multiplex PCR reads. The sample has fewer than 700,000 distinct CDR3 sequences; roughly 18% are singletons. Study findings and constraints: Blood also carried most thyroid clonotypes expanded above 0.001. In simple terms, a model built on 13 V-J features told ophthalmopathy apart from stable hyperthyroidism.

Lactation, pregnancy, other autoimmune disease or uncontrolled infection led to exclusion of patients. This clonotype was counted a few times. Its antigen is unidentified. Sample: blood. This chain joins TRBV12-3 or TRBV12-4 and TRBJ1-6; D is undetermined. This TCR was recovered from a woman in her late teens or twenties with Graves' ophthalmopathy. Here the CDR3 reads CASSLDSTNNSPLHF. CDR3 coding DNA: TGTGCCAGCAGTTTGGACTCAACTAATAATTCACCCCTCCACTTT.